The entry that follows covers one T cell receptor (beta chain) sequence. Its antigen is unidentified. The limits of the CDR3 on the DNA are not certain, so only TCRdb's listed CDR3 is given. Running of the v3.0 immunoSEQ assay took place at survey level. TCRdb's table, derived via immunoSEQ multiplex PCR, lists solely in-frame clones and lacks some. This table has 20,000 to 25,000 clones, 82% appearing once. This sample stems from a study of long-term antiretroviral therapy in people with HIV. Study-wide results and caveats: Dominance of pre-ART expanded clones persisted, fluctuating and often declining after ART. Specimens of blood were obtained during about 2004 to 2018, possibly under older ART regimens.

The sample in question was unsorted PBMCs, obtained around 2.5 years after starting antiretroviral therapy. This TCR was recovered from a man aged 35-49 years with HIV.

The CDR3 region is CASSILAGTSGDEQFF. The rearrangement joins TRBV19 to TRBJ2-1; the D segment call TRBD2 is taken from the table without a DNA check. The CDR3 extends over 16 residues, inclusive of both ends. The germline V gene encodes CDR1 LNHDA and CDR2 SQIVND (reference sequence).